This T cell receptor beta chain was profiled in a study of T-cell reconstitution after alpha-beta-depleted transplantation in children. Trimming pared 5 bases from V and 6 bases from J, leaving 20 bases between. This CDR3 comprises 15 residues. Researchers prepared the TCRbeta library using unique molecular identifiers, the study reports. TCRdb used MiXCR to reprocess the PCR reads, holding one entry per CDR3 protein. The repertoire holds a few hundred thousand distinct CDR3 sequences, 20% to 30% seen once, with about 4.8% in the top ten. The chain is built from TRBV12-3 or TRBV12-4 and TRBJ2-7, with D possibly TRBD2 on 6 matching bases. The material was PBMCs, mostly from graft donor cells, obtained 360 days after TCRalphabeta/CD19-depleted stem cell transplant. The source is a female patient aged 2-9 years who had a stem cell transplant for congenital amegakaryocytic thrombocytopenia, so the T cells may come from the graft donor. The CDR3: CASSPVGGRKGEQYF. CDR3 bases: TGTGCCAGCAGTCCGGTGGGGGGTAGAAAGGGCGAGCAGTACTTC.